The 26 T cell receptor beta chains presented below share a single source sample, sequenced in a study of cytomegalovirus exposure and HLA in healthy donors. The PCR had 60 Vbeta and 13 Jbeta primers. Produced via immunoSEQ multiplex PCR; TCRdb's table is partial and in-frame only. This sample has tens of thousands of clones, with approximately 62% found just once. Sequencing was performed on PBMCs. The source is a male donor in good health and CMV-seropositive.

The chain is built from TRBV15 and TRBJ1-1, with a tentative D call TRBD1 (5 bases). V was cut by 0 bases and J by 5 bases, with 16 bases left in between. This CDR3 is 16 amino acids long. Germline values: CDR1 LNHNV, CDR2 YYDKDF (reference sequence). The CDR3 sequence: CATSRESGRGGTEAFF. The CDR3, as DNA: TGTGCCACCAGCAGAGAGTCGGGACGCGGAGGGACTGAAGCTTTCTTT.

CDR3 protein: CASSIADRSYEQYF. The CDR3 nucleotides read TGTGCCAGTAGTATAGCGGACAGATCCTACGAGCAGTACTTC. V is TRBV19 and J is TRBJ2-7; D might be TRBD1 (6 bases). Trimming cost V 1 base and J 1 base, with 8 bases left between them. Germline CDR1 reads LNHDA; CDR2 reads SQIVND (reference sequence). The CDR3 loop spans 14 amino acids. The full variable domain, rest sourced from reference TRBV19 and TRBJ2-7, is DGGITQSPKYLFRKEGQNVTLSCEQNLNHDAMYWYRQDPGQGLRLIYYSQIVNDFQKGDIAEGYSVSREKKESFPLTVTSAQKNPTAFYLCASSIADRSYEQYFGPGTRLTVT.

The rearrangement joins TRBV19 to TRBJ2-7; the match to TRBD1 covers 9 bases. V was pared by 4 bases and J by 6 bases, with 4 bases of the junction left unmatched. The CDR3 loop spans 13 amino acids. In germline, CDR1 is LNHDA, CDR2 SQIVND (reference sequence). CDR3 sequence reads: CASSRDRVGEQYF. In DNA form, the CDR3 reads TGTGCCAGTAGTAGGGACAGGGTAGGCGAGCAGTACTTC.

The chain joins TRBV9 to TRBJ2-1; 14 positions match TRBD2. The CDR3 consists of 16 residues. Germline values: CDR1 SGDLS, CDR2 YYNGEE. J gave up 10 bases and V 0 bases, and 6 bases lay outside the gene matches. DNA of the CDR3: TGTGCCAGCAGCGTAGGGGGACTAGCGGGAGAGCGCGAGCAGTTCTTC. Amino acid sequence: CASSVGGLAGEREQFF.

The chain recombines TRBV11-2 with TRBJ2-1; possible D gene TRBD1, 6 bases. Trimming cost V 6 bases and J 4 bases, with 10 bases left between them. From germline, CDR1 is SGHAT and CDR2 FQNNGV. The CDR3 extends over 13 amino acids. The CDR3 spells CASRPTGYNEQFF. CDR3 bases: TGTGCCAGCAGGCCTACAGGGTACAATGAGCAGTTCTTC.

This clone was detected a few times. Written as DNA, the CDR3 is TGTGCCAGCAGTCATGGACAGGGATCCGCTTTCTTT. Translation: CASSHGQGSAFF. The chain has TRBV27 and TRBJ1-1, with 8 bases fitting TRBD1. The junction had 7 bases not matched to a gene; V was cut back by 5 bases and J by 11 bases. The CDR3 is 12 amino acids. Germline V gene data show CDR1 as MNHEY and CDR2 as SMNVEV (reference sequence).

The genes are TRBV7-9 and TRBJ2-7, with D possibly TRBD1 on 5 matching bases. CDR1 and CDR2 from the germline V gene are SEHNR and FQNEAQ (reference sequence). This CDR3 contains 13 residues. The V and J ends lost 5 bases and 3 bases respectively, with 11 bases between them. The CDR3 is CASSPGAYYEQYF. CDR3 DNA: TGTGCCAGCAGCCCTGGGGCCTACTACGAGCAGTACTTC.

The gene calls are TRBV19 and TRBJ2-7; D perhaps matches TRBD1 (5 bases). V gave up 5 bases and J gave up 0 bases, with 11 bases separating them. The germline V gene has CDR1 LNHDA and CDR2 SQIVND (reference sequence). The CDR3 length is 14 residues. CDR3 region: CASSRTSPSYEQYF. The CDR3 DNA follows: TGTGCCAGTAGTCGGACAAGCCCCTCCTACGAGCAGTACTTC.

The rearrangement uses TRBV5-4 and TRBJ2-2; TRBD2 is a possible D gene (6 bases). Germline V lookup: CDR1 SGHNT, CDR2 YYREEE (reference sequence). V was clipped by 1 base and J by 6 bases, with 13 bases between them. This CDR3 region has 15 residues. The CDR3 protein is CASSLWGEFSGELFF. The CDR3 DNA sequence: TGTGCCAGCAGCTTGTGGGGGGAGTTCTCCGGGGAGCTGTTTTTT.

The rearrangement links TRBV5-1 to TRBJ1-3; D may be TRBD1 (5 bases). Germline CDR1 SGHRS, CDR2 YFSETQ. Trimming took off 5 bases at V and 0 bases at J, with 12 bases between the two ends. This CDR3 spans 15 amino acids. The CDR3 coding sequence is TGCGCCAGCAGAGGGGAGGGGAGCTCTGGAAACACCATATATTTT. Its protein is CASRGEGSSGNTIYF. Using reference TRBV5-1 and TRBJ1-3 for the parts outside the CDR3, the full variable domain is KAGVTQTPRYLIKTRGQQVTLSCSPISGHRSVSWYQQTPGQGLQFLFEYFSETQRNKGNFPGRFSGRQFSNSRSEMNVSTLELGDSALYLCASRGEGSSGNTIYFGEGSWLTVV.

This rearrangement joins TRBV7-9 to TRBJ1-4, with 7 bases lining up with TRBD1. Germline V lookup: CDR1 SEHNR, CDR2 FQNEAQ (reference sequence). V lost 5 bases, J lost 5 bases, and 8 bases stayed unmatched. The length of the CDR3 is 15 residues. CDR3 region: CASSPPGQLNEKLFF. In DNA, the CDR3 is TGTGCCAGCAGCCCTCCGGGACAGTTGAATGAAAAACTGTTTTTT.

This clone is a singleton in its sample. This chain joins TRBV6-5 and TRBJ2-3; 9 bases agree with TRBD1. CDR1 is MNHEY, CDR2 SVGAGI, per germline. The CDR3 runs 14 residues. Trimming took 4 bases from V and 9 from J; bases not matched to a gene: 8. The CDR3 sequence: CASSSTDRGRTQYF. CDR3 DNA sequence: TGTGCCAGCAGTTCCACAGACAGGGGGAGGACGCAGTATTTT.

The V call is TRBV5-1, the J call TRBJ1-4; TRBD1 agrees at 7 bases. The CDR3 extends over 14 amino acids. V lost 5 bases and J lost 3; bases outside the gene matches: 4. Germline CDR1 reads SGHRS; CDR2 reads YFSETQ. The CDR3 region has the DNA TGCGCCAGCAGAACCGGGACAGCTAATGAAAAACTGTTTTTT. It is translated as CASRTGTANEKLFF.

The V call is TRBV28, the J call TRBJ2-7, with D perhaps matching TRBD2 (6 bases). This CDR3 has 13 amino acids. Looked up from germline, CDR1 is MDHEN and CDR2 is SYDVKM. Deletions cut 8 bases from V and 0 bases from J, with 11 bases between. The CDR3 DNA is TGTGCCAGCGGGACTCTCATCTCCTACGAGCAGTACTTC. Its protein product is CASGTLISYEQYF.

The sample holds one count of this clone. The rearrangement links TRBV5-1 to TRBJ1-1; D is perhaps TRBD1 (6 bases). V lost 0 bases to trimming and J lost 8 bases, with 11 bases between them. Germline V gives CDR1 SGHRS, CDR2 YFSETQ. This CDR3 is 13 amino acids long. The CDR3 bases are TGCGCCAGCAGCTTGGCCCAGGGGCGCGAAGCTTTCTTT. This sequence encodes CASSLAQGREAFF.

This sequence joins TRBV28 and TRBJ1-1; D possibly corresponds to TRBD1 (5 bases). V was pared by 3 bases and J by 8 bases, with 16 bases between. The CDR3 has 14 residues. Germline CDR1 MDHEN, CDR2 SYDVKM. The CDR3 bases are TGTGCCAGCAGTTTTAGGGGAGGGAGGATAGAAGCTTTCTTT. Its translation is CASSFRGGRIEAFF.

The V call is TRBV7-2, the J call TRBJ1-1; D may be TRBD1 (5 bases). Deletions cut 5 bases from V and 4 bases from J, with 14 bases between. The CDR3 runs 14 residues. Germline V gene lookup returns CDR1 SGHTA and CDR2 FQGNSA. Here the CDR3 DNA reads TGTGCCAGCAGCCTCGAGAGCAGGGCCACTGAAGCTTTCTTT. It encodes CASSLESRATEAFF.

The chain recombines TRBV15 with TRBJ1-2, with 9 bases that match TRBD1. The CDR3 runs 15 residues. V shed 5 bases and J 2 bases; nucleotides not matched to a gene: 6. The V gene's germline CDR1 is LNHNV and CDR2 YYDKDF (reference sequence). The CDR3 region is CATSLDRGRNYGYTF. The CDR3 DNA reads TGTGCCACCAGCTTAGACAGGGGGAGGAACTATGGCTACACCTTC.

The V gene is TRBV10-3, the J gene TRBJ2-7; 7 bases are shared with TRBD1. The CDR3 has 12 residues. CDR1 and CDR2 from the germline V gene are ENHRY and SYGVKD. Trimming took 5 bases from V and 5 from J; bases not matched to a gene: 3. The CDR3 reads CAISTTGNEQYF. Written as DNA, the CDR3 is TGTGCCATCAGTACGACAGGGAACGAGCAGTACTTC.

This clone was seen more than once but under ten times. The CDR3: CASSFHRGPGNQPQHF. For the CDR3, the DNA is TGTGCCAGCAGTTTCCACAGGGGGCCTGGCAATCAGCCCCAGCATTTT. The gene calls are TRBV28 and TRBJ1-5, with 9 bases aligning to TRBD1. V lost 3 bases to trimming and J lost 2 bases; unmatched junction nucleotides: 5. Germline V lookup: CDR1 MDHEN, CDR2 SYDVKM. This CDR3 is built from 16 residues.

This clone showed up just once. The V gene is TRBV9, the J gene TRBJ2-5; a possible D gene is TRBD1 (5 bases). From germline, CDR1 is SGDLS and CDR2 YYNGEE. Trimming pared 3 bases from V and 5 bases from J, leaving 5 bases between. CDR3 length: 11 amino acids. The CDR3 protein is CASSEGETQYF. DNA of the CDR3: TGTGCCAGCAGCGAGGGGGAGACCCAGTACTTC.

The rearrangement joins TRBV9 to TRBJ2-4, with D perhaps TRBD1 (6 bases). The V end was cut by 3 bases, the J end by 6 bases, with 13 bases between. Germline CDR1 and CDR2: SGDLS and YYNGEE. The CDR3 totals 14 residues. CDR3 coding DNA: TGTGCCAGCAGCGCCGGACAGCAGGCAAACATTCAGTACTTC. This encodes CASSAGQQANIQYF.

The sample holds a few counts of this clone. The V gene is TRBV9, the J gene TRBJ1-4; possibly TRBD1 for D (6 bases). V lost 4 bases, J lost 10 bases, and 20 bases lay in between. Per the germline V gene, CDR1 is SGDLS and CDR2 is YYNGEE. The CDR3 covers 15 residues. CDR3 nucleotide sequence: TGTGCCAGCAGCCCCTCCGGGACATCTGAGGGAAAACTGTTTTTT. Its protein is CASSPSGTSEGKLFF.

This clone was counted once. The chain joins TRBV5-8 to TRBJ2-3; 9 bases agree with TRBD1. With 4 bases clipped from V and 5 bases from J, the junction kept 8 bases outside the gene matches. Germline V gives CDR1 SGHTS, CDR2 YDEGEE. The CDR3 runs to 15 residues. CDR3 amino acids: CASSLGTGRGDTQYF. For the CDR3, the DNA is TGTGCCAGCAGCCTCGGGACAGGGAGGGGAGATACGCAGTATTTT. Full variable domain (remainder filled in from reference TRBV5-8 and TRBJ2-3): EAGVTQSPTHLIKTRGQQATLRCSPISGHTSVYWYQQALGLGLQFLLWYDEGEERNRGNFPPRFSGRQFPNYSSELNVNALELEDSALYLCASSLGTGRGDTQYFGPGTRLTVL.

This chain links TRBV18 with TRBJ1-5; 8 bases align to TRBD1. After removal of 0 bases from V and 3 bases from J, the junction contained 19 bases not matched to a gene. The CDR3 contains 21 residues. Germline V CDR1 and CDR2: KGHSH, LQKENI. The CDR3 region has the DNA TGTGCCAGCTCACCACCGGGGCCACGGGACAGGCGTTTATCGGACAATCAGCCCCAGCATTTT. It is translated as CASSPPGPRDRRLSDNQPQHF.

The rearrangement links TRBV4-2 to TRBJ1-5, with a possible D match to TRBD1 (5 bases). Trimming removed 0 bases from V and 0 bases from J, with 9 bases in between. In germline, CDR1 is LGHNA, CDR2 YNFKEQ. This CDR3 is built from 16 residues. CDR3 coding DNA: TGTGCCAGCAGCCAAGAAGCCCAGGGTAGCAATCAGCCCCAGCATTTT. This sequence encodes CASSQEAQGSNQPQHF.